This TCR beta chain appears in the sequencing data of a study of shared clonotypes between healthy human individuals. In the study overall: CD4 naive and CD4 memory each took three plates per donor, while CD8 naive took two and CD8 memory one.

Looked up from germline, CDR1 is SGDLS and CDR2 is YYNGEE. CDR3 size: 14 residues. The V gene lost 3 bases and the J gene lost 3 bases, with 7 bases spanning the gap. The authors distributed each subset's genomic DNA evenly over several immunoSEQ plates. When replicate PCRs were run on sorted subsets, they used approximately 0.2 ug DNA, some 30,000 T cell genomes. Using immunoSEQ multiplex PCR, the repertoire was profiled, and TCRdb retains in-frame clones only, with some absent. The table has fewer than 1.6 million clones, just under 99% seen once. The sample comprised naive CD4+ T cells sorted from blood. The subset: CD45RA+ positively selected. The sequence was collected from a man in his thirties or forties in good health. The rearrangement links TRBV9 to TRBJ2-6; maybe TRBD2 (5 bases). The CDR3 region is CASSEEVGANVLTF. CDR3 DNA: TGTGCCAGCAGCGAGGAGGTTGGGGCCAACGTCCTGACTTTC.